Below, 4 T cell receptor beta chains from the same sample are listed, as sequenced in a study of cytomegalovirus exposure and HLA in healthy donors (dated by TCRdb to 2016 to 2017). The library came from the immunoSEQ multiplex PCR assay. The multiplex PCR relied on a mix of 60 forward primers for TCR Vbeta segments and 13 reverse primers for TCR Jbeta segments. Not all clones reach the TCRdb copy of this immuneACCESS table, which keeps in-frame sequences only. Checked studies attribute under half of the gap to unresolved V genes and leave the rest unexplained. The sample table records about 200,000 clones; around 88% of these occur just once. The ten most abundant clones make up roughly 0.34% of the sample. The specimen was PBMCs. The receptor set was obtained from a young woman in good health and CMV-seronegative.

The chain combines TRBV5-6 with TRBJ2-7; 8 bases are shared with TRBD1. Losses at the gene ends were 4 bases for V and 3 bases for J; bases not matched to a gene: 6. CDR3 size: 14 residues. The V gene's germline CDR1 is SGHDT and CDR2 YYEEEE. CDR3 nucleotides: TGTGCCAGCAGCCGCCGAGACAGGGGCTACGAGCAGTACTTC. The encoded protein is CASSRRDRGYEQYF.

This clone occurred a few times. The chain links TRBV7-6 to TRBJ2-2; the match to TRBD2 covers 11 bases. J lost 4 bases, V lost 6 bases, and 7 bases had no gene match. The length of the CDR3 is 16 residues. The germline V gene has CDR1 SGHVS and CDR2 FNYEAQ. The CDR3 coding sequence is TGTGCCAGCAGTATGACTAGCGGGATTCCCACCGGGGAGCTGTTTTTT. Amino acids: CASSMTSGIPTGELFF.

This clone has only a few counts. CDR3 DNA sequence: TGTGCCAGCAGCTTGGAGGGCGGGGTGGATGAGCAGTTCTTC. It yields the protein CASSLEGGVDEQFF. The V call is TRBV5-4, the J call TRBJ2-1, with D perhaps TRBD2 (6 bases). V was cut by 0 bases and J by 8 bases, with 12 bases left in between. Germline V lookup: CDR1 SGHNT, CDR2 YYREEE (reference sequence). This CDR3 is 14 amino acids long.

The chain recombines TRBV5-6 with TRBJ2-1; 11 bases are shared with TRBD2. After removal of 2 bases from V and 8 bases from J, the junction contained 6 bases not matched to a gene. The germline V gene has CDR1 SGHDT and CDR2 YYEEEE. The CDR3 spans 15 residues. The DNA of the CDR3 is TGTGCCAGCAGCTTTATAACTAGCGGGAGCGATGAGCAGTTCTTC. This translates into CASSFITSGSDEQFF. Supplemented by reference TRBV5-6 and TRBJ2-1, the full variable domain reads DAGVTQSPTHLIKTRGQQVTLRCSPKSGHDTVSWYQQALGQGPQFIFQYYEEEERQRGNFPDRFSGHQFPNYSSELNVNALLLGDSALYLCASSFITSGSDEQFFGPGTRLTVL.